Detailed here is one TCR beta chain. Its matching antigen is unknown. The data derive from a study of T cells in localized non-small cell lung cancer. The study's findings and limits: Adjacent uninvolved lung had the highest clonality, suggesting focused antigen responses. Multi-region tumor sequencing was not done, so intratumor heterogeneity could not be excluded. Elevated blood T cell density was associated with longer overall survival. For the top 100 tumor clones, a median roughly 56 also appeared in adjacent lung.

TCRdb's table, derived via immunoSEQ multiplex PCR, lists solely in-frame clones and lacks some. The data show around 15,000 clones, with roughly nine tenths seen just once and approximately 2.9% held by the top ten. After removal of 1 base from V and 2 bases from J, the junction contained 4 bases not matched to a gene. This CDR3 region has 16 residues. Germline CDR1 and CDR2: SGHNT and YYREEE (reference sequence). This TCR was sampled from a man aged 35 to 70 with stage III lung adenocarcinoma. Material: peripheral blood mononuclear cells, obtained before any cancer treatment. The chain joins TRBV5-4 to TRBJ2-5; TRBD2 matches 11 bases. The CDR3: CASSLQGLAVQETQYF. The CDR3 nucleotides are TGTGCCAGCAGCTTGCAGGGACTAGCGGTTCAAGAGACCCAGTACTTC.